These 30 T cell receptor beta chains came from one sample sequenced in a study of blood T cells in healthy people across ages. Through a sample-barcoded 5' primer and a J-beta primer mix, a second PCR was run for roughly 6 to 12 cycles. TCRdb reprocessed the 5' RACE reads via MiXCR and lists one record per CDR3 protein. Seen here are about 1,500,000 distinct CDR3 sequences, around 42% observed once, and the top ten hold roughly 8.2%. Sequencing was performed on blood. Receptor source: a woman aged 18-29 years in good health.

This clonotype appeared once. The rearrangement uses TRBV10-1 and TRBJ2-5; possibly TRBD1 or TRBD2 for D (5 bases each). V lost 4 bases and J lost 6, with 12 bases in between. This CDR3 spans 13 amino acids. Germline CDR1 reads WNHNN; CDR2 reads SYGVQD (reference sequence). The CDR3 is CASSGRQGKTQYF. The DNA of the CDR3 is TGCGCCAGCAGTGGGAGGCAGGGAAAGACCCAGTACTTC.

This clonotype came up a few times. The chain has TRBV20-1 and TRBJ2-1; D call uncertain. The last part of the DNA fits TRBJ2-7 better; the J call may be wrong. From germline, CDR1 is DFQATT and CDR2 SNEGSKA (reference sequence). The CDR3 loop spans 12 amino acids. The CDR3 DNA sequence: TGCAGTGCTAGAGCTGCCTACAATGAGCAGTACTTC. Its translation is CSARAAYNEQYF.

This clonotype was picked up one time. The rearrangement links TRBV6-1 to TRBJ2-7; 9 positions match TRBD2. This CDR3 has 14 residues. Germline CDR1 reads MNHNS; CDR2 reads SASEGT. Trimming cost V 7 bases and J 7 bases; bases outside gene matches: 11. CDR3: CASKEAGGFSEQYF. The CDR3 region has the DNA TGTGCCAGCAAAGAAGCGGGAGGATTCAGTGAGCAGTACTTC.

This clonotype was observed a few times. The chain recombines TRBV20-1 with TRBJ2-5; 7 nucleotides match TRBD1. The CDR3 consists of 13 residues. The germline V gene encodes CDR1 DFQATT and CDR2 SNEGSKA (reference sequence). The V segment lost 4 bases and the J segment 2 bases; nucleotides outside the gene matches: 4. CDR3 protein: CSAKQGLQETQYF. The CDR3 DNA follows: TGCAGTGCTAAACAGGGGCTACAAGAGACCCAGTACTTC.

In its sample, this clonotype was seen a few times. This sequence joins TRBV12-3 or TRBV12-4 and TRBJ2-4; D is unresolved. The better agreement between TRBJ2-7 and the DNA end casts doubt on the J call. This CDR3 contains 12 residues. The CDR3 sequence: CAILDRTGEQYF. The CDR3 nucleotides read TGTGCCATCTTAGACCGGACGGGCGAGCAGTACTTC.

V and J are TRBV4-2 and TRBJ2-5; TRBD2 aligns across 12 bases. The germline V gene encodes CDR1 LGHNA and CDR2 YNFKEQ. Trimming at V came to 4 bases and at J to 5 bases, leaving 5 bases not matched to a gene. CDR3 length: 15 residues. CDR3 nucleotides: TGTGCCAGCAGCCTGACGACTAGCGGGGGTGAGACCCAGTACTTC. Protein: CASSLTTSGGETQYF.

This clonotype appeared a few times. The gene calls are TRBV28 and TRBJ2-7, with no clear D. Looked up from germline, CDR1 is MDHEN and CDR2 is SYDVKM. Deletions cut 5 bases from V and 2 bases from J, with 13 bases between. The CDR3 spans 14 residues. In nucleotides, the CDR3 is TGTGCCAGCAGTCGAGGACGGAAGGCCTACGAGCAGTACTTC. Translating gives CASSRGRKAYEQYF.

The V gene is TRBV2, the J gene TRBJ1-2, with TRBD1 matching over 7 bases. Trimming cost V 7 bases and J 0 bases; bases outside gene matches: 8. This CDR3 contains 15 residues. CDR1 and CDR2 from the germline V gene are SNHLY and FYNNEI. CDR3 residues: CASIRGLSSNYGYTF. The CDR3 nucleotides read TGTGCCAGCATTAGGGGGCTCTCCTCTAACTATGGCTACACCTTC.

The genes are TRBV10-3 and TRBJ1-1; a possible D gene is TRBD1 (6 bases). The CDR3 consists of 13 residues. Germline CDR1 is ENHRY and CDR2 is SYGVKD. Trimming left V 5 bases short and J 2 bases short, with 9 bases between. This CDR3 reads CAISQQGNTEAFF. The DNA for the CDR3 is TGTGCCATCAGTCAACAGGGCAACACTGAAGCTTTCTTT.

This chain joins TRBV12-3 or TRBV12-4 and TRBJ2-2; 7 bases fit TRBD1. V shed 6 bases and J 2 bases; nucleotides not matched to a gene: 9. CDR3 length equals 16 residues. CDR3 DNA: TGTGCCAGCAGCCCATTGGGACAGTTTAACACCGGGGAGCTGTTTTTT. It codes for CASSPLGQFNTGELFF.

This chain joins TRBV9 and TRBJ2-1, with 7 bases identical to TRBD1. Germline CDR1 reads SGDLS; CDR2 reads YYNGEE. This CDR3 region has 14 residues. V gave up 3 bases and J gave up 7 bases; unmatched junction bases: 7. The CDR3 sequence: CASSARDRPNEQFF. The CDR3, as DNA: TGTGCCAGCAGCGCCCGGGACAGACCTAATGAGCAGTTCTTC.

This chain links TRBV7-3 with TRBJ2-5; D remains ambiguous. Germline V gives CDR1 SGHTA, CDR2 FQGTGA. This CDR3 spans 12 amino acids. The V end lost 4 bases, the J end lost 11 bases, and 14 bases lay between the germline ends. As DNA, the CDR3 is TGTGCCAGCAGCTCGGATTACAATGAGCAGTACTTC. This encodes CASSSDYNEQYF.

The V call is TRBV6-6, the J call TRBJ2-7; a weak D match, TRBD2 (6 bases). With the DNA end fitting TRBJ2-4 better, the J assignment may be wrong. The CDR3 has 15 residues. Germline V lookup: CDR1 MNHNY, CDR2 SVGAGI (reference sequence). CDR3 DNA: TGTGCCAGCAGGCCGCGGGCGGGGCCACCAAACATTCAGTACTTC. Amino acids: CASRPRAGPPNIQYF.

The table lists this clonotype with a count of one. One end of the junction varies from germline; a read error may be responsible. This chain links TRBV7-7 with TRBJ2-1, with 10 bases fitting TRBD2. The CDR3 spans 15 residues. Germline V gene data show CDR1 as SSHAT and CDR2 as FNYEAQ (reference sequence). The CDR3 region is CASSPAGGTSNEQFF. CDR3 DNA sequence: TGTGCTAGCAGTCCAGCGGGGGGGACAAGCAATGAGCAGTTCTTC.

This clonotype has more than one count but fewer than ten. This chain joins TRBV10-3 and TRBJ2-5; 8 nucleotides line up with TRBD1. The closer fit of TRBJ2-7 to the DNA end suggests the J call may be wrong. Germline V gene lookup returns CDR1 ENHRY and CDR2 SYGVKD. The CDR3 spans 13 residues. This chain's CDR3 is CAISSTGENEQYF. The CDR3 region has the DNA TGTGCCATCAGTTCGACAGGGGAGAACGAGCAGTACTTC.

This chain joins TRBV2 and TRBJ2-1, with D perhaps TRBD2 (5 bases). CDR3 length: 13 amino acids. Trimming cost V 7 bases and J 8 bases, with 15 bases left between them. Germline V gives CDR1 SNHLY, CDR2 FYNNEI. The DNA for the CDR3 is TGTGCCAGCATAGGAGCGGCTTGGGATGAGCAGTTCTTC. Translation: CASIGAAWDEQFF.

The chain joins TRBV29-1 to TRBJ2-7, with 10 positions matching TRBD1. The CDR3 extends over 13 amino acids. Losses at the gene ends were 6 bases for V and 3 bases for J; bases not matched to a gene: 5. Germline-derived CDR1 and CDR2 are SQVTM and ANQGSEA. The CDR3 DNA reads TGCAGCGTCCGGGACAGGGGAAACTACGAGCAGTACTTC. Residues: CSVRDRGNYEQYF.

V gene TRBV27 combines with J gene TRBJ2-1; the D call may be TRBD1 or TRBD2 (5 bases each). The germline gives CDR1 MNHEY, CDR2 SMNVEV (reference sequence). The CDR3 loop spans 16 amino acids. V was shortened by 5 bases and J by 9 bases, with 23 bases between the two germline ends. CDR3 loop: CASSPMDGDGIFEQFF. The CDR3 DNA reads TGTGCCAGCAGTCCAATGGACGGGGACGGAATTTTTGAGCAGTTCTTC.

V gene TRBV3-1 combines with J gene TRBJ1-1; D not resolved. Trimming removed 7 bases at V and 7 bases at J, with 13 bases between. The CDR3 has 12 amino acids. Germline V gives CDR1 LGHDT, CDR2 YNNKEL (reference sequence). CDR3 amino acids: CASTAGKYEAFF. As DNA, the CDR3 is TGTGCCAGCACCGCCGGGAAGTATGAAGCTTTCTTT.

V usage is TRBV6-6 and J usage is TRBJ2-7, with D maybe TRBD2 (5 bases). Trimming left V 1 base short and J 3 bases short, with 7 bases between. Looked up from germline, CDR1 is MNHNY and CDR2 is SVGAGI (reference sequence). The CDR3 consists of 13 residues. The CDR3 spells CASSYFRDYEQYF. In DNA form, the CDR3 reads TGTGCCAGCAGTTACTTCCGGGACTACGAGCAGTACTTC.

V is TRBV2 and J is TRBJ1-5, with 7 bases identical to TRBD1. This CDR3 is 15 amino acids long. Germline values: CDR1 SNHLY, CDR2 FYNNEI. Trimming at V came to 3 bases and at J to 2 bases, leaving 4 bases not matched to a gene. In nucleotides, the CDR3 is TGTGCCAGCAGTGAGACAGGGTTCGGCAATCAGCCCCAGCATTTT. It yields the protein CASSETGFGNQPQHF. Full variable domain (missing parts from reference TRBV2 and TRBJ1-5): EPEVTQTPSHQVTQMGQEVILRCVPISNHLYFYWYRQILGQKVEFLVSFYNNEISEKSEIFDDQFSVERPDGSNFTLKIRSTKLEDSAMYFCASSETGFGNQPQHFGDGTRLSIL.

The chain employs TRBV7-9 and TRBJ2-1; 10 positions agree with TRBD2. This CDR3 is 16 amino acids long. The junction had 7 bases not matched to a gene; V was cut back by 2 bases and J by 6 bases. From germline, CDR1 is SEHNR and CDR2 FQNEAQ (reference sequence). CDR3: CASSLRSGTSANEQFF. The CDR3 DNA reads TGTGCCAGCAGCTTACGTTCTGGGACTAGCGCCAATGAGCAGTTCTTC.

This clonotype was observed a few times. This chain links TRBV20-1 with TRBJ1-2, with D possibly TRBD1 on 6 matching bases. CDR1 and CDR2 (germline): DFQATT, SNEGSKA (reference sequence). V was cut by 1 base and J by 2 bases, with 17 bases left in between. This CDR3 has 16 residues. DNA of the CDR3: TGCAGTGCTAGAGCCCTTGGCGGACAGAGGAACTATGGCTACACCTTC. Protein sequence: CSARALGGQRNYGYTF.

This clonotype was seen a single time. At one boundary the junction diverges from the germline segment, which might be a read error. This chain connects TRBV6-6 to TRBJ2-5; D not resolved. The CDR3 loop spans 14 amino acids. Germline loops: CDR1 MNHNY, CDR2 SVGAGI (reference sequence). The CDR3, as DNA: TGTGCCAGCAGTCACTCTCCTTACCAAGGGACCCAGTACTTC. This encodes CASSHSPYQGTQYF.

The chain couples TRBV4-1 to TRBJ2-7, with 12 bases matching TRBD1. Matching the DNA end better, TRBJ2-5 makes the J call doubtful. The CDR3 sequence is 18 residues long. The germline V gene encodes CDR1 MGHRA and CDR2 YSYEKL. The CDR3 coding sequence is TGCGCCAGCAGCCTCTTTCCGGGACAGGGGGCCAGGGGAGAGACCCAGTACTTC. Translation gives CASSLFPGQGARGETQYF.

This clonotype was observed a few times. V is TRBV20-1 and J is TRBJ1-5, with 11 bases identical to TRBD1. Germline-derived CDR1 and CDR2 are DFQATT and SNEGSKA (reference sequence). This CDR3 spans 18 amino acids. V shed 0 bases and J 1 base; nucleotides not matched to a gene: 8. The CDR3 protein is CSARDSGTGGVSNQPQHF. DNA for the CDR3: TGCAGTGCTAGAGATTCCGGGACAGGGGGGGTGAGCAATCAGCCCCAGCATTTT.

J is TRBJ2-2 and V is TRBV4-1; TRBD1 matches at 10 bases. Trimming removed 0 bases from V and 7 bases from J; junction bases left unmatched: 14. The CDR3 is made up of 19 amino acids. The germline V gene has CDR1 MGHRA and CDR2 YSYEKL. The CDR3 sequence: CASSQDLVARTGGSGELFF. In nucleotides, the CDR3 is TGCGCCAGCAGCCAAGATCTTGTAGCCAGGACAGGGGGAAGCGGGGAGCTGTTTTTT.

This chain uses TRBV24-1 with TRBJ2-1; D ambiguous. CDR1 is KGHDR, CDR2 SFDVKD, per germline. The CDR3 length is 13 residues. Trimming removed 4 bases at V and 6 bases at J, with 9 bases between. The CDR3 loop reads CATSERNVNEQFF. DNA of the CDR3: TGTGCCACCAGTGAGAGAAATGTCAATGAGCAGTTCTTC.

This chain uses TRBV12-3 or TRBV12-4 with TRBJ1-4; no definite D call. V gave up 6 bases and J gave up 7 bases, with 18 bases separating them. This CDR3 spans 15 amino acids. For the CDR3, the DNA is TGTGCCAGCAGAGAACGGGCCCGGCTTAGTGAAAAACTGTTTTTT. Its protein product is CASRERARLSEKLFF.

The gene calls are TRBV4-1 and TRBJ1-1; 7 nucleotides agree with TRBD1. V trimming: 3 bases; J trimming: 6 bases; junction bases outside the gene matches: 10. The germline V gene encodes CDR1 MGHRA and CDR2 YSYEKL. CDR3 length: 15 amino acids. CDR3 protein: CASSQITGVVAEAFF. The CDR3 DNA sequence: TGCGCCAGCAGCCAGATTACAGGGGTAGTGGCTGAAGCTTTCTTT.